The T cell receptor (beta chain) described here comes from a study of response to subunit inactivated influenza vaccine. TCRdb reprocessed the RT-PCR reads via MiXCR and lists one record per CDR3 protein. This table holds 300,000 to 350,000 distinct CDR3 sequences, just over 20% found once. The CDR3 runs to 13 residues. Per germline, CDR1 DFQATT and CDR2 SNEGSKA (reference sequence). V shed 6 bases and J 0 bases; nucleotides not matched to a gene: 2. The sample was PBMCs from blood, taken less than 22 months after vaccination. This clonotype was sampled from a man between 50 and 69 years old who received an inactivated influenza vaccine. The V and J genes are TRBV20-1 and TRBJ1-5; 7 positions match TRBD1. CDR3 in amino acids: CSAGDSSNQPQHF. The CDR3 bases are TGCAGTGCGGGGGACAGTAGCAATCAGCCCCAGCATTTT.